Below are 11 T cell receptor beta chains sequenced from a single sample in a study of blood T cell repertoires in COVID-19. Here immunoSEQ multiplex PCR was the method, and the copy in TCRdb shows in-frame clones only, minus some. The repertoire holds about 33,000 clones, with almost 90% as singletons. The material sequenced was peripheral blood. These receptors came from a human donor in a cohort sampled during active COVID-19.

The chain links TRBV18 to TRBJ1-5; D possibly corresponds to TRBD1 (5 bases). The CDR3 spans 14 residues. Trimming left V 3 bases short and J 5 bases short, with 11 bases between. Germline lookup yields CDR1 KGHSH and CDR2 LQKENI. The CDR3 DNA is TGTGCCAGCTCACCGACAGAACGAGATCAGCCCCAGCATTTT. Its translation: CASSPTERDQPQHF.

The chain has TRBV6-1 and TRBJ2-7; 9 bases agree with TRBD2. V was pared by 0 bases and J by 2 bases, with 5 bases of the junction left unmatched. The CDR3 consists of 16 residues. Germline lookup yields CDR1 MNHNS and CDR2 SASEGT. CDR3: CASSEAAGGGPYEQYF. CDR3 nucleotides: TGTGCCAGCAGTGAAGCCGCGGGGGGGGGACCCTACGAGCAGTACTTC.

The chain employs TRBV29-1 and TRBJ1-3, with a possible D match to TRBD1 (6 bases). V lost 2 bases and J lost 1, with 15 bases in between. Germline CDR1 SQVTM, CDR2 ANQGSEA. This CDR3 contains 16 residues. The DNA for the CDR3 is TGCAGCGTTGAATTAGGAGGGGGGGAGTCTGGAAACACCATATATTTT. Amino acid sequence: CSVELGGGESGNTIYF.

The chain employs TRBV12-5 and TRBJ2-3; TRBD1 aligns across 7 bases. The CDR3 has 16 residues. J lost 6 bases, V lost 6 bases, and 15 bases had no gene match. CDR1 is LGHNT and CDR2 is FRNRAP in the germline V gene. In nucleotides, the CDR3 is TGTGCTAGTGGGCAGGGGGAGTTTGCGTTCGGGGATACGCAGTATTTT. Translating gives CASGQGEFAFGDTQYF.

V and J are TRBV21-1 and TRBJ2-1; TRBD2 is the table's D call, not checked against the DNA. TRBV21-1 is noted as a pseudogene. The CDR3 spans 18 residues. CDR3 loop: CASSPLIAGACSYNEQFF. The CDR3 DNA is TGTGCCAGCAGCCCTCTAATAGCGGGGGCCTGCTCCTACAATGAGCAGTTCTTC.

The genes are TRBV4-2 and TRBJ2-3; D might be TRBD1 (6 bases). V was shortened by 0 bases and J by 0 bases, with 16 bases between the two germline ends. Per germline, CDR1 LGHNA and CDR2 YNFKEQ. The CDR3 spans 18 residues. The DNA of the CDR3 is TGTGCCAGCAGCCAAGATCAGGGGCGTAGAGCTAGCACAGATACGCAGTATTTT. It specifies CASSQDQGRRASTDTQYF.

The chain employs TRBV29-1 and TRBJ2-7; maybe TRBD2 (5 bases). CDR3 length equals 14 residues. Germline CDR1 reads SQVTM; CDR2 reads ANQGSEA. With 2 bases removed from V and 5 bases from J, the gap between germline ends came to 16 bases. DNA for the CDR3: TGCAGCGTTGAATCTCTAGCTACTACCCACGAGCAGTACTTC. Protein sequence: CSVESLATTHEQYF.

The rearrangement uses TRBV6-2 or TRBV6-3 and TRBJ2-4; D is possibly TRBD2 (6 bases). This CDR3 comprises 13 residues. Trimming took 4 bases from V and 15 from J, leaving 19 bases between them. Germline V gene sequence: CDR1 MNHEY, CDR2 SVGEGT. This chain's CDR3 is CASSSSAFHSGYF. Here the CDR3 DNA reads TGTGCCAGCAGTTCTAGCGCTTTTCACTCGGGGTACTTC.

V and J are TRBV7-9 and TRBJ2-3, with 11 bases matching TRBD2. CDR3 length: 18 amino acids. Germline CDR1 reads SEHNR; CDR2 reads FQNEAQ (reference sequence). V shed 5 bases, J shed 3 bases, and the junction held 13 bases outside the gene matches. The CDR3 spells CASSTSYLGTSGTDTQYF. In DNA, the CDR3 is TGTGCCAGCAGCACGAGCTATCTCGGGACTAGCGGAACAGATACGCAGTATTTT. The full variable domain, rest sourced from reference TRBV7-9 and TRBJ2-3, is DTGVSQNPRHKITKRGQNVTFRCDPISEHNRLYWYRQTLGQGPEFLTYFQNEAQLEKSRLLSDRFSAERPKGSFSTLEIQRTEQGDSAMYLCASSTSYLGTSGTDTQYFGPGTRLTVL.

The chain has TRBV28 and TRBJ2-3; 9 bases are a match to TRBD2. The CDR3 extends over 15 amino acids. Germline V gives CDR1 MDHEN, CDR2 SYDVKM. V gave up 2 bases and J gave up 5 bases; unmatched junction bases: 5. The CDR3 DNA follows: TGTGCCAGCAGTTTAGCGGGAGGGCCAGGAGATACGCAGTATTTT. Its translation: CASSLAGGPGDTQYF.

This chain links TRBV29-1 with TRBJ2-7, with a weak D call TRBD1 (6 bases). V shed 7 bases and J shed 1 base, with 14 bases lying between them. CDR1 is SQVTM, CDR2 ANQGSEA, per germline. CDR3 length: 13 residues. DNA for the CDR3: TGCAGCGCTCGAGCAGGACAGTCCTACGAGCAGTACTTC. Its translation: CSARAGQSYEQYF.